This T cell receptor (beta chain) emerged from a study of cytomegalovirus exposure and HLA in healthy donors. The study's findings and limits: Accurate prediction of most subjects' HLA-A and HLA-B alleles from TCR beta sequences was reported. In a later analysis, HLA-associated TCR beta chains were more clonally expanded than equally common others. Data from an earlier analysis indicated that most TCR beta V segments were productive either about 87% or about 30% of the time.

PCR primers comprised 60 Vbeta and 13 Jbeta primers. Data came from immunoSEQ multiplex PCR; TCRdb stores just in-frame clones and leaves some out. The sample yields a few hundred thousand clones, about four fifths seen once. This CDR3 has 15 residues. To note about this clone: Its antigen is undetermined.

This chain uses TRBV21-1 with TRBJ2-2; the tabulated D call, TRBD1, remains unverified against the DNA. TRBV21-1 is deemed a pseudogene. The clonotype was recovered from a girl aged 2 to 9 in good health and CMV-seronegative. The material sequenced was PBMCs. The CDR3 nucleotides are TGTGCCAGCAGCTTGCGACAGGGAGCCACCGGGGAGCTGTTTTTT. Protein sequence: CASSLRQGATGELFF.